The T cell receptor (beta chain) described here comes from a study of post-analysis software for immune sequencing data. Germline lookup yields CDR1 MNHEY and CDR2 SMNVEV (reference sequence). V was trimmed by 6 bases and J by 3 bases, leaving 30 bases between them. This CDR3 is built from 19 residues. Unique molecular identifiers were present in the TCR beta cDNA libraries. TCRdb ran MiXCR on the PCR reads and lists one entry per CDR3 protein. The table includes hundreds of thousands of distinct CDR3 sequences, around 47% detected once. On this clonotype: The antigen is unknown.

Findings and limits, study-wide: Strong co-clustering by F measure linked samples that shared a preparation batch. Controls had lower frequencies than patients of four or five TRBV segments, which included TRBV5-6, TRBV5-1 and TRBV20-1.

This clonotype originated in a girl aged 5 to 17 with multiple sclerosis. Sequencing was done on a sample of blood. V gene TRBV27 combines with J gene TRBJ2-7; no clear D. CDR3 nucleotide sequence: TGTGCCAGCAGCCCCCGATTCGGAGTCCCGGGTCATGCCCTCTACGAGCAGTACTTC. Protein: CASSPRFGVPGHALYEQYF.